The 20 T cell receptor beta chains presented below share a single source sample, sequenced in a study of T cells in Graves' hyperthyroidism and ophthalmopathy. Amplification targeted TCR beta CDR3 regions from RNA transcripts. TCR CDR3 regions were first amplified by RT-PCR with HTBI primers. MiXCR, run by TCRdb on the multiplex PCR reads, gives a single entry per CDR3 protein. The sample yields 40,000 to 65,000 distinct CDR3 sequences, less than 60% seen once. The sequencing sample was made of blood. The source of these receptors is a woman in her forties or fifties with Graves' ophthalmopathy.

The sample holds many counts of this clonotype. As DNA, the CDR3 is TGTGCCAGCAGTGACAGGGTTCAAGAGACCCAGTACTTC. It translates to CASSDRVQETQYF. This rearrangement joins TRBV6-1 to TRBJ2-5, with a tentative D call TRBD1 (5 bases). This CDR3 spans 13 amino acids. In germline, CDR1 is MNHNS, CDR2 SASEGT. V lost 3 bases to trimming and J lost 2 bases, with 7 bases between them.

In its sample, this clonotype was seen once. This chain links TRBV11-2 with TRBJ2-1; the match to TRBD1 covers 9 bases. CDR1 is SGHAT, CDR2 FQNNGV, per germline. V lost 4 bases and J lost 7; bases outside the gene matches: 5. This CDR3 comprises 14 residues. The CDR3 is CASSSAGTGNEQFF. The CDR3 DNA follows: TGTGCCAGCAGCTCCGCCGGGACAGGGAATGAGCAGTTCTTC.

The chain carries TRBV7-2 and TRBJ2-1; TRBD2 aligns across 9 bases. J was trimmed by 5 bases and V by 1 base; bases with no gene match: 0. Germline values: CDR1 SGHTA, CDR2 FQGNSA. CDR3 length equals 14 residues. The DNA of the CDR3 is TGTGCCAGCAGCTTAGGGACTAGCGACAATGAGCAGTTCTTC. Translating gives CASSLGTSDNEQFF.

This clonotype appeared many times. The genes are TRBV3-1 and TRBJ1-1; D possibly corresponds to TRBD1 (6 bases). Germline V gene lookup returns CDR1 LGHDT and CDR2 YNNKEL (reference sequence). The CDR3 is 14 amino acids. The ends were cut back, 5 bases at V and 4 bases at J, with 14 bases in the middle. The DNA for the CDR3 is TGTGCCAGCAGCGTCACGGGGGCTGGCACTGAAGCTTTCTTT. Translation: CASSVTGAGTEAFF. The full variable domain, in which reference TRBV3-1 and TRBJ1-1 provide the parts outside the CDR3, is DTAVSQTPKYLVTQMGNDKSIKCEQNLGHDTMYWYKQDSKKFLKIMFSYNNKELIINETVPNRFSPKSPDKAHLNLHINSLELGDSAVYFCASSVTGAGTEAFFGQGTRLTVV.

The chain couples TRBV20-1 to TRBJ2-2; 8 bases line up with TRBD1. Germline V gene sequence: CDR1 DFQATT, CDR2 SNEGSKA (reference sequence). V was pared by 6 bases and J by 6 bases, with 9 bases of the junction left unmatched. The CDR3 runs to 14 residues. The chain's CDR3 is CSAPRTGLSGELFF. The CDR3 DNA follows: TGCAGTGCCCCCCGGACAGGGCTCTCCGGGGAGCTGTTTTTT.

The rearrangement uses TRBV7-8 and TRBJ1-2, with a weak D call TRBD1 (5 bases). The CDR3 totals 13 residues. The germline V gene has CDR1 SGHVS and CDR2 FQNEAQ. V shed 1 base and J shed 8 bases, with 11 bases lying between them. The CDR3 DNA follows: TGTGCCAGCAGCTTAGAGGGGCTAGGCGGCTACACCTTC. Translated, it gives CASSLEGLGGYTF.

The J gene is TRBJ1-1, the V gene TRBV11-2; D is undetermined. The CDR3 loop spans 13 amino acids. Trimming stripped 5 bases from V and 1 base from J, with 8 bases between. Germline V CDR1 and CDR2: SGHAT, FQNNGV. CDR3: CASSRDPNTEAFF. CDR3 sequence (DNA): TGTGCCAGCAGCAGAGACCCGAACACTGAAGCTTTCTTT.

The sample holds many counts of this clonotype. V usage is TRBV20-1 and J usage is TRBJ2-3, with D unclear. The CDR3 contains 13 residues. V was clipped by 1 base and J by 6 bases, with 11 bases between them. Per the germline V gene, CDR1 is DFQATT and CDR2 is SNEGSKA (reference sequence). CDR3 residues: CSARGAIEDTQYF. The CDR3 DNA follows: TGCAGTGCTAGAGGGGCCATAGAGGATACGCAGTATTTT.

V is TRBV3-1 and J is TRBJ1-1, with 7 bases aligning to TRBD1. The V and J ends lost 0 bases and 10 bases, in that order; junction bases with no gene match: 5. Germline assignment: CDR1 LGHDT and CDR2 YNNKEL (reference sequence). The CDR3 spans 13 residues. CDR3 in amino acids: CASSQEEGARAFF. CDR3 nucleotides: TGTGCCAGCAGCCAAGAAGAGGGGGCCCGAGCTTTCTTT.

This chain joins TRBV10-2 and TRBJ2-7; weak D call: TRBD2 (6 bases). Trimming cost V 6 bases and J 5 bases, with 17 bases left between them. Per the germline V gene, CDR1 is WSHSY and CDR2 is SAAADI. The CDR3 consists of 14 residues. The CDR3 loop is CASRAGLLAHEQYF. The CDR3 DNA reads as TGCGCCAGCAGGGCGGGGCTATTGGCCCACGAGCAGTACTTC.

The J gene is TRBJ2-1, the V gene TRBV7-8; 10 bases align to TRBD2. This CDR3 has 15 residues. Unmatched junction bases numbered 9, after V lost 5 bases and J lost 8 bases. The germline gives CDR1 SGHVS, CDR2 FQNEAQ. CDR3 in amino acids: CASSRLAGATDEQFF. CDR3 sequence (DNA): TGTGCCAGCAGCAGGCTAGCGGGGGCCACCGATGAGCAGTTCTTC.

In this sample, this clonotype turned up many times. The CDR3: CASSLPGVEDTQYF. The CDR3 bases are TGTGCCAGCAGCTTGCCCGGGGTTGAAGATACGCAGTATTTT. The chain carries TRBV5-5 and TRBJ2-3, with D perhaps matching TRBD2 (5 bases). The germline CDR1 and CDR2 sequences are SGHKS and YYEKEE (reference sequence). Trimming cost V 1 base and J 5 bases, with 11 bases left between them. CDR3 size: 14 residues. The variable domain in full, completed from reference TRBV5-5 and TRBJ2-3, reads DAGVTQSPTHLIKTRGQQVTLRCSPISGHKSVSWYQQVLGQGPQFIFQYYEKEERGRGNFPDRFSARQFPNYSSELNVNALLLGDSALYLCASSLPGVEDTQYFGPGTRLTVL.

This chain uses TRBV7-3 with TRBJ2-5, with D tentatively TRBD1 or TRBD2 (5 bases each). This CDR3 comprises 13 residues. Trimming stripped 6 bases from V and 2 bases from J, with 10 bases between. Germline V gene sequence: CDR1 SGHTA, CDR2 FQGTGA. The CDR3 DNA sequence: TGTGCCAGCAGTCGGGACGCACAAGAGACCCAGTACTTC. Translation: CASSRDAQETQYF. The full variable domain, rest sourced from reference TRBV7-3 and TRBJ2-5, is GAGVSQTPSNKVTEKGKYVELRCDPISGHTALYWYRQSLGQGPEFLIYFQGTGAADDSGLPNDRFFAVRPEGSVSTLKIQRTERGDSAVYLCASSRDAQETQYFGPGTRLLVL.

This clonotype has ten or more counts. The chain recombines TRBV12-3 or TRBV12-4 with TRBJ1-1, with D perhaps TRBD1 (6 bases). This CDR3 comprises 14 residues. Trimming removed 3 bases from V and 3 bases from J, with 11 bases in between. The CDR3 spells CASSFGGRDTEAFF. The CDR3 nucleotides read TGTGCCAGCAGTTTCGGGGGGCGGGACACTGAAGCTTTCTTT.

This clonotype was seen many times. J is TRBJ2-7 and V is TRBV12-3 or TRBV12-4, with D perhaps TRBD2 (6 bases). Trimming left V 6 bases short and J 3 bases short, with 12 bases between. The CDR3 is 13 amino acids. In DNA, the CDR3 is TGTGCCAGCAGCCACGGAGCGGGCTACGAGCAGTACTTC. The encoded protein is CASSHGAGYEQYF.

This clonotype was seen ten or more times. V gene TRBV11-3 combines with J gene TRBJ2-5; 9 nucleotides align to TRBD1. The V gene's germline CDR1 is SGHNT and CDR2 YENEEA. The CDR3 totals 14 residues. Losses at the gene ends were 5 bases for V and 5 bases for J; bases not matched to a gene: 6. In nucleotides, the CDR3 is TGTGCCAGCAGCCCCGGGACAGGGACTGAGACCCAGTACTTC. Amino acids: CASSPGTGTETQYF.

The chain links TRBV6-5 to TRBJ2-7, with a possible D match to TRBD1 (5 bases). In germline, CDR1 is MNHEY, CDR2 SVGAGI. CDR3 length equals 15 residues. Trimming took 5 bases from V and 3 from J, leaving 17 bases between them. CDR3: CASSPLRTIDYEQYF. As DNA, the CDR3 is TGTGCCAGCAGTCCACTACGGACAATCGACTACGAGCAGTACTTC.

V is TRBV7-9 and J is TRBJ1-3, with a weak D call TRBD1 (5 bases). There are 13 residues in the CDR3. With 5 bases removed from V and 9 bases from J, the gap between germline ends came to 14 bases. Per the germline V gene, CDR1 is SEHNR and CDR2 is FQNEAQ (reference sequence). CDR3 DNA sequence: TGTGCCAGCAGCCCCAGTCAGGGATTCACCATATATTTT. Translation gives CASSPSQGFTIYF.

The chain combines TRBV7-7 with TRBJ1-4, with D unresolved. The CDR3 is 15 residues long. In germline, CDR1 is SSHAT, CDR2 FNYEAQ (reference sequence). Trimming removed 5 bases from V and 8 bases from J, with 18 bases in between. The CDR3 here is CASSPRLAGREKLFF. The CDR3 bases are TGTGCCAGCAGCCCACGACTAGCGGGGAGGGAAAAACTGTTTTTT.

The chain is built from TRBV20-1 and TRBJ1-4; the D is unclear. CDR3 length: 17 residues. From germline, CDR1 is DFQATT and CDR2 SNEGSKA (reference sequence). V was pared by 3 bases and J by 8 bases, with 25 bases between. The CDR3, as DNA: TGCAGTGCTAGCGAAACTGTTAGGGAGCCGAGGGTCGAAAAACTGTTTTTT. Protein: CSASETVREPRVEKLFF.